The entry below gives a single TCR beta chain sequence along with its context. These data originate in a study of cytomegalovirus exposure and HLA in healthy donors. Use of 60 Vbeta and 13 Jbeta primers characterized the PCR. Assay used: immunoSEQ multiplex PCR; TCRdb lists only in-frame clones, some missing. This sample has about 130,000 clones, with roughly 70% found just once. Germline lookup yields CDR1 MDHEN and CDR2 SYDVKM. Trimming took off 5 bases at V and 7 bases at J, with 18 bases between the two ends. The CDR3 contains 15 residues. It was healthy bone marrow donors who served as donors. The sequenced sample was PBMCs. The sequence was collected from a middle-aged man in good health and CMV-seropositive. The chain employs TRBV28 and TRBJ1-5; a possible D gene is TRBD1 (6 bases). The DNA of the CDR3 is TGTGCCAGCAGTCAGGGATTCAGGGGCGGCCAGCCCCAGCATTTT. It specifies CASSQGFRGGQPQHF.